Included here is one T cell receptor beta chain sequence, with context. Its antigen is not identified. These data belong to a study of siplizumab effects on memory and regulatory T cells. V gave up 4 bases and J gave up 2 bases, with 6 bases separating them. The CDR3 is 12 residues long. Germline CDR1 reads SGHRS; CDR2 reads YFSETQ. Some 100,000 TCR templates were measured in each sample. Sequencing used immunoSEQ multiplex PCR; TCRdb keeps in-frame clones, though not all of them. The repertoire includes tens of thousands of clones, 94% of them detected once, and around 0.3% sits in the top ten. Overall study results and limits: Among sequences traceable to unstimulated CD4+ memory cells, alloreactive ones were significantly reduced by siplizumab. The alloresponse seemed to draw substantially on naive T cells, which appeared more diverse than memory cells. Tregs proliferating in siplizumab cultures lacked confirmation of their suppressive function.

This TCR was sampled from a human donor in good health. The specimen sequenced was non-Treg CD4+ T cells sorted from blood. This chain uses TRBV5-1 with TRBJ2-5; D ambiguous. The CDR3 nucleotides are TGCGCCAGCAGCGGCCGTCAAGAGACCCAGTACTTC. Translating gives CASSGRQETQYF.